The present TCR beta chain was sequenced within a study of T cell responses to AZD1222 COVID-19 vaccine. This clone showed up just a few times. Germline V gives CDR1 LGHNA, CDR2 YNFKEQ. This CDR3 has 14 amino acids. The V segment lost 3 bases and the J segment 4 bases; nucleotides outside the gene matches: 5. Sequenced by immunoSEQ multiplex PCR; TCRdb stores in-frame clones only, minus some. The sample contains 74,000 or so clones, roughly 85% of which appear only once. V gene TRBV4-2 combines with J gene TRBJ1-2; 7 bases fit TRBD1. The receptor was isolated from an adult in good health. Sequenced material: peripheral blood, taken on day 0 of AZD1222 vaccination. In DNA, the CDR3 is TGTGCCAGCAGCCACGTTGACAGGGCCTATGGCTACACCTTC. It yields the protein CASSHVDRAYGYTF.